This T cell receptor beta chain appears in the sequencing data of a study of blood T cell repertoires in COVID-19. The CDR3 covers 15 residues. The germline CDR1 and CDR2 sequences are SGHTA and FQGNSA. V was shortened by 3 bases and J by 1 base, with 11 bases between the two germline ends. Measured with immunoSEQ multiplex PCR; TCRdb has only the in-frame clones, and not every one. The sample includes some 49,000 clones, 85% to 95% seen only once; the top ten take around 1%. The chain uses TRBV7-2 and TRBJ2-3, with TRBD2 as a possible D gene (5 bases). The TCR comes from a man aged 55 to 69 with COVID-19, enrolled during active disease. Sequencing was done on a sample of peripheral blood. This CDR3 is CASSFPPGGTDTQYF. The CDR3 DNA reads TGTGCCAGCAGCTTCCCTCCCGGGGGCACAGATACGCAGTATTTT.